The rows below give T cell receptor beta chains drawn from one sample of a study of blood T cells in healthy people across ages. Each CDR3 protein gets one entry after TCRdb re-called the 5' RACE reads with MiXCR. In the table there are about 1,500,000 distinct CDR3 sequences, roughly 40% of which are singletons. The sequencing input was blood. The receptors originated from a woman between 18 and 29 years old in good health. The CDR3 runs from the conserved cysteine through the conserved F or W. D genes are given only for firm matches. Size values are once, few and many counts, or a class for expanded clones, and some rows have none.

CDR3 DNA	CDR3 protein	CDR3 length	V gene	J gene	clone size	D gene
TGTGCCAGCAGCTCCAGTTCCCAGAGCTCCTACAATGAGCAGTACTTC	CASSSSSQSSYNEQYF	16	TRBV7-2	TRBJ2-7	.	.
TGTGCCAGCAGTCCTTCGGCGGGGGCATACAATGAGCAGTTCTTC	CASSPSAGAYNEQFF	15	TRBV6-6	TRBJ2-1	few	.
TGCAGCGTTGCGGGGACAGGGGGGAACACTGAAGCTTTCTTT	CSVAGTGGNTEAFF	14	TRBV29-1	TRBJ1-1	few	TRBD1
TGCGCCAGCAGTTCGCCCGAGGGGTCACCCCGGCCTCGCACAGATACGCAGTATTTT	CASSSPEGSPRPRTDTQYF	19	TRBV5-1	TRBJ2-3	few	.
TGCAGCGTTGAAGGCCAGAGCGGGAGTTATAACGAGCAGTTCTTC	CSVEGQSGSYNEQFF	15	TRBV29-1	TRBJ2-1	.	TRBD2
TGCGCCAGCAGCCAAGATGGGGACAGGAGGAAATACACCTTC	CASSQDGDRRKYTF	14	TRBV4-1	TRBJ1-2	few	TRBD1
TGCAGTGCCCCTCCCGGGGGGAGCACAGATACGCAGTATTTT	CSAPPGGSTDTQYF	14	TRBV20-1	TRBJ2-3	many	TRBD2
TGCAGTGCTGCCGAGACAGGGGGACATTCACCCCTCCACTTT	CSAAETGGHSPLHF	14	TRBV20-1	TRBJ1-6	.	TRBD1
TGCGCCAGCAGTTTACCGGACAACTATGGCTACACCTTC	CASSLPDNYGYTF	13	TRBV5-1	TRBJ1-2	few	.
TGTGCCAGCACCCTTCCAGGGTACTCTGGAAACACCATATATTTT	CASTLPGYSGNTIYF	15	TRBV6-4	TRBJ1-3	.	.
TGTGCCAGCAGCTTAGGGGTAACGGCGGGCGCGACCCAGTACTTC	CASSLGVTAGATQYF	15	TRBV11-2	TRBJ2-5	few	.
TGTGCCAGCAGGCCCCTAGGAGCGGAGCAAGAGACCCAGTACTTC	CASRPLGAEQETQYF	15	TRBV2	TRBJ2-5	.	.
TGTGCCAGCAGCCCCATGTCTCAACGGGATCACTATGGCTACACCTTC	CASSPMSQRDHYGYTF	16	TRBV6-1	TRBJ1-2	.	.
TGTGCCAGCAGCCCTCGAGGGGGGGTGAACACTGAAGCTTTCTTT	CASSPRGGVNTEAFF	15	TRBV21-1	TRBJ1-1	few	.
TGTGCCATCAGTGGTGGGGGGCCCTACCATGAGCAGTTCTTC	CAISGGGPYHEQFF	14	TRBV10-3	TRBJ2-1	.	.
TGTGCCAGCAGCATGTCCGGGACGGACTCTTTCTTT	CASSMSGTDSFF	12	TRBV12-3/TRBV12-4	TRBJ1-1	.	.
TGTGCCAGCAGCGAGGCCCCCGTTGGCGTAACCGAAGAGACCCAGTACTTC	CASSEAPVGVTEETQYF	17	TRBV5-4	TRBJ2-5	.	.
TGTGCCAGCAGCCATCATCCAAGGACAGCGTCCACCTACAATGAGCAGTTCTTC	CASSHHPRTASTYNEQFF	18	TRBV14	TRBJ2-1	.	.
TGTGCCAGCAGCCCAAGGTCAGGGGAATACAATGAGCAGTTCTTC	CASSPRSGEYNEQFF	15	TRBV6-4	TRBJ2-1	many	.
TGTGCCAGCAGCCCCAGGGGGGCCCCGAGCTCCTACGAGCAGTACTTC	CASSPRGAPSSYEQYF	16	TRBV11-2	TRBJ2-7	.	.
TGCGCCAGCAGCTCAGCGGGTCGGGAAGATACGCAGTATTTT	CASSSAGREDTQYF	14	TRBV5-1	TRBJ2-3	.	.
TGCAGTGCTTCGGGGACCGCTACCCAAGAGACCCAGTACTTC	CSASGTATQETQYF	14	TRBV20-1	TRBJ2-5	few	.
TGTGCCAGCAGCCAAGATAGCGGGGCCTTCACAGATACGCAGTATTTT	CASSQDSGAFTDTQYF	16	TRBV4-2	TRBJ2-3	.	TRBD2
TGTGCCAGCAGCCAAGTTTCACAAGGACGCGAAAAACTGTTTTTT	CASSQVSQGREKLFF	15	TRBV3-1	TRBJ1-4	few	.
TGCAGCGTGAGGGCAGGGGACTATGGCTACACCTTC	CSVRAGDYGYTF	12	TRBV29-1	TRBJ1-2	.	.
TGTGCCAGCAGCGCTGATATAGCGCCTGGGGATGAGCAGTACTTC	CASSADIAPGDEQYF	15	TRBV9	TRBJ2-7	.	.
TGTGCCAGCAGTTACGCCCAGGGTTTGAGTGGCTACACCTTC	CASSYAQGLSGYTF	14	TRBV6-5	TRBJ1-2	.	.
TGTGCCAGCAGCCCCACGGACAGGGTGGGGTGGACCTACAATGAGCAGTACTTC	CASSPTDRVGWTYNEQYF	18	TRBV3-1	TRBJ2-7	.	TRBD1
TGTGCCAGCAGTCCCATAGGGGGGGAAAGCTCCTACGAGCAGTACTTC	CASSPIGGESSYEQYF	16	TRBV27	TRBJ2-7	.	.
TGTGCCACCAGTGATTTGCTAGGTTATGGCTACACCTTC	CATSDLLGYGYTF	13	TRBV24-1	TRBJ1-2	.	.
TGTGCCAGCTCCCTATCATGGGGGTGGGAAGCTTTCTTT	CASSLSWGWEAFF	13	TRBV6-5	TRBJ1-1	.	.
TGTGCCAGCAGCCAAGATCGACTAGCGGGATTCACAGATACGCAGTATTTT	CASSQDRLAGFTDTQYF	17	TRBV3-1	TRBJ2-3	.	TRBD2
TGCGTCAGCAGTCCCGGGACTAGCGGGGACCAAGATACGCAGTATTTT	CVSSPGTSGDQDTQYF	16	TRBV10-2	TRBJ2-3	once	TRBD2
TGCGCCAGCAGCCCCAACAAGGGGCCCCAGCATTTT	CASSPNKGPQHF	12	TRBV4-1	TRBJ1-5	few	.
TGCAGCGTTGATCTTGCCCCTGCAGAGACCCAGTACTTC	CSVDLAPAETQYF	13	TRBV29-1	TRBJ2-5	many	.
TGTGCCAGCAGTTTCTCCTTACGACAGGCCTCCTACGAGCAGTACTTC	CASSFSLRQASYEQYF	16	TRBV12-3/TRBV12-4	TRBJ2-7	few	.
TGCAGTGCCAGACTAGCGGGAAGCCTGGGTACGCAGTATTTT	CSARLAGSLGTQYF	14	TRBV20-1	TRBJ2-3	few	TRBD2
TGTGCCAGCAGCCAAGCACCGAGCGGAAATGAGCAGTTCTTC	CASSQAPSGNEQFF	14	TRBV3-1	TRBJ2-1	.	.
TGCAGTGCTAGGGAAAGACTAGCGGGAGGAACCTACGAGCAGTACTTC	CSARERLAGGTYEQYF	16	TRBV20-1	TRBJ2-7	.	TRBD2
TGTGCCAGCAGCTTAGTAGTTCGGACAGCGAACACCGGGGAGCTGTTTTTT	CASSLVVRTANTGELFF	17	TRBV11-2	TRBJ2-2	few	.
TGCAGTGCCAGGGCCGGGGCTAATGAAAAACTGTTTTTT	CSARAGANEKLFF	13	TRBV20-1	TRBJ1-4	few	.
TGTGCCAGCAGTTTCAGGACTAGCGGTTACAATGAGCAGTTCTTC	CASSFRTSGYNEQFF	15	TRBV7-2	TRBJ2-1	few	TRBD2
TGTGCCAGCAGCTTAGCGGGGCTAGCGGGTAGCTCCTACAATGAGCAGTTCTTC	CASSLAGLAGSSYNEQFF	18	TRBV7-8	TRBJ2-1	.	TRBD2
TGTGCTAGTGGACGCAAAAAAACCAGCGGAGCCACAGATACGCAGTATTTT	CASGRKKTSGATDTQYF	17	TRBV12-5	TRBJ2-3	.	.
TGCGCCAGCAGCTTGGGGGACCCGGCTCCGGCGCAGTATTTT	CASSLGDPAPAQYF	14	TRBV5-1	TRBJ2-3	few	.
TGCGCCAGCAGTGAGTCGATGACTAGCGCTAGATACAACACAGATACGCAGTATTTT	CASSESMTSARYNTDTQYF	19	TRBV10-2	TRBJ2-3	.	TRBD2
TGTGCCAGCAGCACCAACCGGGACATCCCTGGGGAGCAGTACTTC	CASSTNRDIPGEQYF	15	TRBV21-1	TRBJ2-4	.	.
TGTGCCAGCAGTGCAATTACAGGGATTGACAATGAGCAGTTCTTC	CASSAITGIDNEQFF	15	TRBV6-1	TRBJ2-1	.	.
TGTGCCAGCCAGGACAGGGGGGACGAAAAACTGTTTTTT	CASQDRGDEKLFF	13	TRBV6-6	TRBJ1-4	few	TRBD1
TGTGCCAGCGGCAGGACGGTCGTTCCCTACGAGCAGTACTTC	CASGRTVVPYEQYF	14	TRBV6-1	TRBJ2-7	.	.
TGTGTCATCAGTGGCTCACCCTACGACCTTGCAACTAATGAAAAACTGTTTTTT	CVISGSPYDLATNEKLFF	18	TRBV10-3	TRBJ1-4	.	.
TGTGCCAGCAGCCAAGATGTATCGGGCGGGCCTACCGCCGATACGCAGTATTTT	CASSQDVSGGPTADTQYF	18	TRBV4-2	TRBJ2-3	.	.
TGCGCCAGCAGCAGCTCCCCAATCGGGCGAAACAATGAGCAGTACTTC	CASSSSPIGRNNEQYF	16	TRBV4-1	TRBJ2-7	few	.